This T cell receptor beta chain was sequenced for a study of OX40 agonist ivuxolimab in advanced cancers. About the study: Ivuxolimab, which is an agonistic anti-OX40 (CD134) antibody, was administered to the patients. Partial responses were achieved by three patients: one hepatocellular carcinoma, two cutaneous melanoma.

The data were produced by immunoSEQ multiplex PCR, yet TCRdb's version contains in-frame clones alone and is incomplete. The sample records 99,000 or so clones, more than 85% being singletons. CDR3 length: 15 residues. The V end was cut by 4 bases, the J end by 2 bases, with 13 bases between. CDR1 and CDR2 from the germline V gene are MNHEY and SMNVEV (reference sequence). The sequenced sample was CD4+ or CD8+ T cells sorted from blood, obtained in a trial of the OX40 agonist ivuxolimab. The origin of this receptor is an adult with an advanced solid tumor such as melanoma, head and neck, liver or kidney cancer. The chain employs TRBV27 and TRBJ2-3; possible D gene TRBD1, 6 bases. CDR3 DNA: TGTGCCAGCAGTTCCCGGACAGCCCTCACAGATACGCAGTATTTT. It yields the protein CASSSRTALTDTQYF.